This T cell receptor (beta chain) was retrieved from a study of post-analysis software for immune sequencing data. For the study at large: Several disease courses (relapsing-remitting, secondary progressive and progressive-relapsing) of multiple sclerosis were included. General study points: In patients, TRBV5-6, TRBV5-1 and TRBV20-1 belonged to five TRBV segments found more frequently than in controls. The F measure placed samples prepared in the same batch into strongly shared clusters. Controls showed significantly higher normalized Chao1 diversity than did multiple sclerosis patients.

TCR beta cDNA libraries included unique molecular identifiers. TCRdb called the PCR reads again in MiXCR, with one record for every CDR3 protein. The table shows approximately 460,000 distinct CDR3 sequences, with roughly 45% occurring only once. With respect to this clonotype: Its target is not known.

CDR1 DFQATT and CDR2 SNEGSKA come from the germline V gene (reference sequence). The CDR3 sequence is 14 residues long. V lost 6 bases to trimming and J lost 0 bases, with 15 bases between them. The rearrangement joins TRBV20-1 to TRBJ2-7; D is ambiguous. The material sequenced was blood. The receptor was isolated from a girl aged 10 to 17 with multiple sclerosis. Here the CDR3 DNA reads TGCAGTGCCCCCGGACGGCAGAGCTCCTACGAGCAGTACTTC. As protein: CSAPGRQSSYEQYF.